This T cell receptor (beta chain) originates from a study of cytomegalovirus exposure and HLA in healthy donors. Whereas donors were nominally healthy upon sampling, unrecorded immune exposures were probable. Study observations and caveats: There were several of the most significant clusters that appeared linked to common viral pathogens in a later analysis. Sequencing likely generated an artifact that appeared as a cluster of highly shared sequence variants. The majority of TCR sequences were rare, yet some public TCRs appeared in many donors.

With 60 Vbeta and 13 Jbeta primers, the PCR was carried out. Only in-frame clones appear in the TCRdb table, and some are missing; sequencing was by immunoSEQ multiplex PCR. The profile covers around 98,000 clones, with under 70% appearing a single time and under 3% taken by the ten largest. This clone turned up a few times. Its target is unknown. The V gene's germline CDR1 is MNHEY and CDR2 SMNVEV (reference sequence). The CDR3 contains 13 residues. J lost 3 bases, V lost 6 bases, and 3 bases had no gene match. This chain connects TRBV27 to TRBJ1-2; 8 positions match TRBD1. What was sequenced was PBMCs. The TCR originated in a man in his forties or fifties in good health and CMV-seronegative. CDR3: CASRYRGDYGYTF. CDR3 DNA: TGTGCCAGCAGGTACAGGGGGGACTATGGCTACACCTTC.